These 26 T cell receptor beta chains were sequenced from one sample in a study of identical twins. One entry per CDR3 protein results from TCRdb running MiXCR on the 5' RACE reads. The repertoire holds 450,000 or so distinct CDR3 sequences, with about 18% as singletons. The material sequenced was naive T cells sorted from blood. These receptors were collected from a man over 45 in good health.

This clonotype was seen a few times. The chain joins TRBV27 to TRBJ1-5, with D unclear. Trimming pared 5 bases from V and 6 bases from J, leaving 8 bases between. Germline V gene data show CDR1 as MNHEY and CDR2 as SMNVEV (reference sequence). The CDR3 covers 12 residues. As DNA, the CDR3 is TGTGCCAGCAGTCGGTGGGGTCAGCCCCAGCATTTT. It codes for CASSRWGQPQHF.

This clonotype has only a few counts. The V and J genes are TRBV5-1 and TRBJ1-3, with D possibly matching TRBD1 (5 bases). The CDR3 sequence is 16 residues long. Trimming left V 4 bases short and J 0 bases short, with 14 bases between. The germline V gene encodes CDR1 SGHRS and CDR2 YFSETQ. Here the CDR3 reads CASSPQGANSGNTIYF. In DNA form, the CDR3 reads TGCGCCAGCAGCCCGCAGGGAGCCAACTCTGGAAACACCATATATTTT.

About this clonotype itself: The junction differs from germline at one of its ends, possibly a read error. The rearrangement joins TRBV12-3 or TRBV12-4 to TRBJ2-5; D gene unclear. The CDR3 sequence is 13 residues long. The CDR3 nucleotides are TGTGACAGCAGTCCAACTTGGCGGGAGACCCAGTACTTC. Its translation is CDSSPTWRETQYF.

This clonotype was detected many times. As DNA, the CDR3 is TGTGCCATCAGTGACGGGGGCTACACCGGGGAGCTGTTTTTT. It codes for CAISDGGYTGELFF. The chain links TRBV10-3 to TRBJ2-2; D assignment may be TRBD1 or TRBD2 (6 bases each). The CDR3 has 14 amino acids. The germline V and J ends were trimmed by 3 bases and 3 bases, with 8 bases remaining between them. Looked up from germline, CDR1 is ENHRY and CDR2 is SYGVKD.

This clonotype has at least ten counts. This chain uses TRBV20-1 with TRBJ2-7, with TRBD1 matching 12 bases. V shed 4 bases, J shed 3 bases, and the junction held 4 bases outside the gene matches. Germline values: CDR1 DFQATT, CDR2 SNEGSKA (reference sequence). This CDR3 contains 14 residues. The CDR3: CSAKGQGANYEQYF. In DNA, the CDR3 is TGCAGTGCTAAGGGACAGGGGGCTAACTACGAGCAGTACTTC.

This clonotype was seen many times. The J gene is TRBJ2-1, the V gene TRBV15; possible D gene TRBD1, 5 bases. The V gene's germline CDR1 is LNHNV and CDR2 YYDKDF (reference sequence). The germline V and J ends were trimmed by 5 bases and 0 bases, with 11 bases remaining between them. The CDR3 is 15 amino acids. CDR3: CATSPGRASYNEQFF. In DNA form, the CDR3 reads TGTGCCACCAGCCCCGGCAGGGCCTCCTACAATGAGCAGTTCTTC.

As regards this clonotype: A junction end diverges from the germline sequence, so it may reflect a read error. The chain employs TRBV2 and TRBJ2-7; perhaps TRBD2 as D (6 bases). CDR1 is SNHLY and CDR2 is FYNNEI in the germline V gene. The CDR3 runs to 16 residues. The DNA of the CDR3 is TGTGCCAGCAGGGAAGCCGCCTCGGGGGAAGCGTACGAGCAGTACTTC. Amino acid sequence: CASREAASGEAYEQYF.

This clonotype was counted between two and nine times. The rearrangement links TRBV4-1 to TRBJ2-3; 10 bases fit TRBD2. The ends lost 0 bases at V and 1 base at J; junction bases unmatched: 4. This CDR3 spans 17 amino acids. Germline V CDR1 and CDR2: MGHRA, YSYEKL. The CDR3 protein is CASSQDRTSGRTDTQYF. The CDR3, as DNA: TGCGCCAGCAGCCAAGATCGGACTAGCGGACGCACAGATACGCAGTATTTT.

This clonotype appeared many times. V gene TRBV6-5 combines with J gene TRBJ2-1, with TRBD2 matching over 13 bases. The CDR3 sequence is 15 residues long. J lost 4 bases, V lost 4 bases, and 1 base had no gene match. CDR1 MNHEY and CDR2 SVGAGI come from the germline V gene. In DNA, the CDR3 is TGTGCCAGCAGTTGGGGACTAGCGGGGTACAATGAGCAGTTCTTC. Translating it yields CASSWGLAGYNEQFF.

The rearrangement uses TRBV20-1 and TRBJ2-1, with a possible D match to TRBD2 (6 bases). Trimming left V 0 bases short and J 7 bases short, with 16 bases between. The CDR3 consists of 15 residues. Germline V CDR1 and CDR2: DFQATT, SNEGSKA (reference sequence). CDR3 region: CSARDGHGSRNEQFF. CDR3 nucleotides: TGCAGTGCTAGAGATGGTCACGGGAGTAGGAATGAGCAGTTCTTC.

This clonotype has at least ten counts. The chain is built from TRBV20-1 and TRBJ1-5; TRBD1 matches 7 bases. Germline-derived CDR1 and CDR2 are DFQATT and SNEGSKA (reference sequence). The J segment lost 1 base and the V segment lost 6 bases, leaving 6 bases of the junction unmatched. The CDR3 is made up of 14 amino acids. CDR3 amino acids: CSATGTESNQPQHF. In nucleotides, the CDR3 is TGCAGTGCAACCGGGACAGAGAGCAATCAGCCCCAGCATTTT.

This clonotype was detected ten times or more. This chain uses TRBV28 with TRBJ1-6; D gene unclear. Looked up from germline, CDR1 is MDHEN and CDR2 is SYDVKM. The CDR3 extends over 16 amino acids. V shed 1 base and J shed 0 bases, with 7 bases lying between them. CDR3 in amino acids: CASSLLGNSYNSPLHF. The DNA for the CDR3 is TGTGCCAGCAGTTTATTGGGGAACTCCTATAATTCACCCCTCCACTTT.

This clonotype came up many times. V gene TRBV24-1 combines with J gene TRBJ2-7; D remains ambiguous. Germline assignment: CDR1 KGHDR and CDR2 SFDVKD. Trimming took off 3 bases at V and 5 bases at J, with 10 bases between the two ends. The CDR3 is 13 residues long. The CDR3 DNA sequence: TGTGCCACCAGTGATGATACCGCCCACGAGCAGTACTTC. Its protein product is CATSDDTAHEQYF.

The CDR3 nucleotides are TGCAGCGTTGGGGGACAGGGAATGGGGATTCGCGAGCAGTACTTC. Translation gives CSVGGQGMGIREQYF. This rearrangement joins TRBV29-1 to TRBJ2-7; 9 positions agree with TRBD1. The junction had 13 bases not matched to a gene; V was cut back by 4 bases and J by 6 bases. The CDR3 has 15 amino acids. Germline lookup yields CDR1 SQVTM and CDR2 ANQGSEA.

This clonotype has ten or more counts. V and J are TRBV5-1 and TRBJ2-3; D call uncertain. V lost 5 bases to trimming and J lost 2 bases, with 9 bases between them. Germline CDR1 and CDR2: SGHRS and YFSETQ. The CDR3 loop spans 13 amino acids. CDR3 DNA: TGCGCCAGCAGACCGGCACACACAGATACGCAGTATTTT. This gives the protein CASRPAHTDTQYF.

The chain employs TRBV5-6 and TRBJ2-1; TRBD2 matches at 13 bases. The CDR3 covers 16 residues. The V and J ends lost 6 bases and 7 bases, in that order; junction bases with no gene match: 10. Germline V lookup: CDR1 SGHDT, CDR2 YYEEEE. The chain's CDR3 is CASTGLAGVPENEQFF. The CDR3, as DNA: TGTGCCAGCACCGGACTAGCGGGAGTCCCAGAGAATGAGCAGTTCTTC.

This clonotype has at least ten counts. This chain links TRBV7-8 with TRBJ1-6, with TRBD1 as a possible D gene (5 bases). Germline CDR1 is SGHVS and CDR2 is FQNEAQ. V was clipped by 2 bases and J by 9 bases, with 17 bases between them. The CDR3 is 16 residues long. As DNA, the CDR3 is TGTGCCAGCAGCTTATTGTCGGCAGGGAGTACTTCACCCCTCCACTTT. Its protein is CASSLLSAGSTSPLHF. The full variable domain, rest sourced from reference TRBV7-8 and TRBJ1-6, is GAGVSQSPRYKVAKRGQDVALRCDPISGHVSLFWYQQALGQGPEFLTYFQNEAQLDKSGLPSDRFFAERPEGSVSTLKIQRTQQEDSAVYLCASSLLSAGSTSPLHFGNGTRLTVT.

V and J are TRBV29-1 and TRBJ2-1, with D tentatively TRBD1 (6 bases). CDR1 is SQVTM and CDR2 is ANQGSEA in the germline V gene. The V and J ends lost 7 bases and 4 bases respectively, with 11 bases between them. CDR3 size: 12 residues. The CDR3 loop is CSAYGQYNEQFF. CDR3 in DNA: TGCAGCGCATACGGACAGTACAATGAGCAGTTCTTC.

This clonotype showed up many times. The V and J genes are TRBV20-1 and TRBJ2-5; 11 bases are shared with TRBD2. The CDR3 is 14 residues long. The germline gives CDR1 DFQATT, CDR2 SNEGSKA (reference sequence). Trimming took 6 bases from V and 2 from J; bases not matched to a gene: 5. The CDR3 region is CSATGTSGQETQYF. The CDR3 nucleotides are TGCAGTGCCACAGGGACTAGCGGACAAGAGACCCAGTACTTC.

This clonotype occurred a few times. The V and J genes are TRBV3-1 and TRBJ2-3, with 9 bases fitting TRBD2. V was pared by 1 base and J by 3 bases, with 2 bases of the junction left unmatched. This CDR3 comprises 15 residues. Germline-derived CDR1 and CDR2 are LGHDT and YNNKEL (reference sequence). The CDR3 DNA is TGTGCCAGCAGCCAAGTGCTAGCGGGGACAGATACGCAGTATTTT. It is translated as CASSQVLAGTDTQYF.

This clonotype was recorded at least ten times. The chain employs TRBV7-8 and TRBJ2-7, with 8 bases matching TRBD2. This CDR3 has 15 amino acids. After removal of 2 bases from V and 0 bases from J, the junction contained 3 bases not matched to a gene. CDR1 is SGHVS, CDR2 FQNEAQ, per germline. Written as DNA, the CDR3 is TGTGCCAGCAGCTTACAGCGGGGGTACTCCTACGAGCAGTACTTC. It is translated as CASSLQRGYSYEQYF.

The chain is built from TRBV9 and TRBJ2-2, with D perhaps matching TRBD1 (6 bases). Trimming cost V 4 bases and J 0 bases, with 13 bases left between them. The germline V gene encodes CDR1 SGDLS and CDR2 YYNGEE. The CDR3 runs 16 residues. The CDR3 DNA sequence: TGTGCCAGCAGCAAGGGGGTTAGCGCGAACACCGGGGAGCTGTTTTTT. Its protein is CASSKGVSANTGELFF.

The CDR3 sequence: CASSQGFGYEQYF. The CDR3 nucleotides are TGTGCCAGCTCACAGGGTTTCGGCTACGAGCAGTACTTC. The chain uses TRBV18 and TRBJ2-7; D call uncertain. With 4 bases removed from V and 3 bases from J, the gap between germline ends came to 10 bases. Looked up from germline, CDR1 is KGHSH and CDR2 is LQKENI. The CDR3 has 13 amino acids.

The chain is built from TRBV4-3 and TRBJ1-2; D not certain. V lost 1 base to trimming and J lost 8 bases, with 17 bases between them. The length of the CDR3 is 15 residues. The germline CDR1 and CDR2 sequences are LGHNA and YSLEER. The DNA of the CDR3 is TGCGCCAGCAGCCAAGGAGAGCCTAGGATATGGGGCTACACCTTC. It is translated as CASSQGEPRIWGYTF.

V usage is TRBV18 and J usage is TRBJ2-7; D might be TRBD1 or TRBD2, each matching 5 bases. The ends were cut back, 2 bases at V and 2 bases at J, with 13 bases in the middle. In germline, CDR1 is KGHSH, CDR2 LQKENI. This CDR3 has 15 amino acids. In nucleotides, the CDR3 is TGTGCCAGCTCACCAGAGGGCAGGGCGACCTACGAGCAGTACTTC. It encodes CASSPEGRATYEQYF.

The CDR3 sequence is CASSFFLRGSPSYNEQFF. The CDR3 coding sequence is TGTGCCAGCAGCTTCTTTTTGCGGGGCAGCCCCTCCTACAATGAGCAGTTCTTC. This sequence joins TRBV7-3 and TRBJ2-1; tentatively, D is TRBD2 (6 bases). Germline loops: CDR1 SGHTA, CDR2 FQGTGA. Trimming took 3 bases from V and 0 from J, leaving 18 bases between them. The CDR3 is 18 residues long.